One and the same sample provided the 14 T cell receptor beta chains below, sequenced in a study of blood T cells in healthy people across ages (dated by TCRdb to between 2014 and 2016). The library was generated by 5' RACE. Sequencing used an Illumina HiSeq 2500. A second roughly 7 to 11 cycle PCR used a sample-barcoded 5' primer and a J-beta primer mix. The public sequencing data were trimmed at Q25 with fastp and processed into clonotypes with MiXCR by TCRdb, which kept only in-frame beta chains. Identical CDR3 proteins give one entry, which carries the most common genes and DNA. Across this sample there are over 1,300,000 distinct CDR3 sequences, with approximately 59% seen only once. The top ten constitute over 5% of the sample. Sequenced material: blood. Receptors were obtained from a man aged 18-30 years in good health.

The chain is built from TRBV12-3 or TRBV12-4 and TRBJ1-5; 8 nucleotides align to TRBD1. This CDR3 is 15 amino acids long. J gave up 2 bases and V 5 bases, and 5 bases lay outside the gene matches. The CDR3 is CASSADRGGNQPQHF. The CDR3, as DNA: TGTGCCAGCAGTGCCGACAGGGGTGGCAATCAGCCCCAGCATTTT.

The rearrangement uses TRBV27 and TRBJ1-2, with D possibly matching TRBD1 (6 bases). The V end lost 2 bases, the J end lost 0 bases, and 10 bases lay between the germline ends. Germline CDR1 MNHEY, CDR2 SMNVEV (reference sequence). The CDR3 is 15 amino acids. The CDR3 here is CASSLAGASNYGYTF. The CDR3 coding sequence is TGTGCCAGCAGTTTAGCAGGGGCCTCTAACTATGGCTACACCTTC.

V and J are TRBV27 and TRBJ1-2; D is ambiguous. V dropped 5 bases and J dropped 8 bases, with 15 bases sitting between them. The CDR3 totals 13 residues. CDR1 is MNHEY and CDR2 is SMNVEV in the germline V gene (reference sequence). The CDR3 sequence is CASSPRRVEGYTF. CDR3 nucleotide sequence: TGTGCCAGCAGTCCCCGGAGGGTGGAAGGCTACACCTTC.

This clonotype was seen only a few times. The chain combines TRBV19 with TRBJ2-1; no definite D call. This CDR3 is 14 amino acids long. V was cut by 3 bases and J by 2 bases, with 8 bases left in between. Germline CDR1 is LNHDA and CDR2 is SQIVND (reference sequence). The CDR3 region is CASSILPPYNEQFF. The CDR3 nucleotides are TGTGCCAGTAGTATCCTACCTCCCTACAATGAGCAGTTCTTC. The entire variable domain, with the rest obtained from reference TRBV19 and TRBJ2-1, is as follows: DGGITQSPKYLFRKEGQNVTLSCEQNLNHDAMYWYRQDPGQGLRLIYYSQIVNDFQKGDIAEGYSVSREKKESFPLTVTSAQKNPTAFYLCASSILPPYNEQFFGPGTRLTVL.

The chain joins TRBV2 to TRBJ2-3, with D tentatively TRBD2 (6 bases). V dropped 8 bases and J dropped 0 bases, with 15 bases sitting between them. Looked up from germline, CDR1 is SNHLY and CDR2 is FYNNEI. This CDR3 comprises 15 residues. The CDR3 DNA follows: TGTGCCAGCGTGCGGGTAGCGGAAAGCACAGATACGCAGTATTTT. Residues: CASVRVAESTDTQYF. Based on the CDR3 plus reference TRBV2 and TRBJ2-3, the full variable domain is EPEVTQTPSHQVTQMGQEVILRCVPISNHLYFYWYRQILGQKVEFLVSFYNNEISEKSEIFDDQFSVERPDGSNFTLKIRSTKLEDSAMYFCASVRVAESTDTQYFGPGTRLTVL.

This clonotype was seen only a few times. The chain employs TRBV10-3 and TRBJ1-2, with D hard to call. Germline CDR1 reads ENHRY; CDR2 reads SYGVKD. Trimming took 3 bases from V and 2 from J, leaving 7 bases between them. The CDR3 length is 13 residues. CDR3 sequence (DNA): TGTGCCATCAGTGATCAAGGGAACTATGGCTACACCTTC. It specifies CAISDQGNYGYTF.

This sequence joins TRBV4-2 and TRBJ2-7; 9 nucleotides align to TRBD1. The CDR3 runs 16 residues. The germline CDR1 and CDR2 sequences are LGHNA and YNFKEQ. The V and J ends lost 1 base and 6 bases, in that order; junction bases with no gene match: 10. The CDR3 region has the DNA TGTGCCAGCAGCCAAGGTTGGGACAGGGATGTGGCCGAGCAGTACTTC. Its protein is CASSQGWDRDVAEQYF.

V is TRBV29-1 and J is TRBJ2-6; possible D gene TRBD1, 6 bases. V shed 5 bases and J shed 0 bases, with 26 bases lying between them. Germline V gene data show CDR1 as SQVTM and CDR2 as ANQGSEA. This CDR3 comprises 20 residues. CDR3 amino acids: CSVSGAGAAREYSGANVLTF. CDR3 DNA sequence: TGCAGCGTTTCAGGGGCTGGGGCAGCGAGGGAATACTCTGGGGCCAACGTCCTGACTTTC. Full variable domain (missing parts from reference TRBV29-1 and TRBJ2-6): SAVISQKPSRDICQRGTSLTIQCQVDSQVTMMFWYRQQPGQSLTLIATANQGSEATYESGFVIDKFPISRPNLTFSTLTVSNMSPEDSSIYLCSVSGAGAAREYSGANVLTFGAGSRLTVL.

This rearrangement joins TRBV4-1 to TRBJ1-6; D gene ambiguous. The CDR3 runs to 13 residues. Trimming stripped 6 bases from V and 9 bases from J, with 12 bases between. The V gene's germline CDR1 is MGHRA and CDR2 YSYEKL. In DNA form, the CDR3 reads TGCGCCAGCAGGACGCTCCCAATTTCACCCCTCCACTTT. It codes for CASRTLPISPLHF.

V gene TRBV20-1 combines with J gene TRBJ2-7; TRBD2 agrees at 14 bases. Gene TRBJ2-5 matches the end of the DNA better, so the J call may be wrong. From germline, CDR1 is DFQATT and CDR2 SNEGSKA (reference sequence). This CDR3 comprises 17 residues. The CDR3, as DNA: TGCAGTGCTAGAGGGGGACTAGCGGGGGCCAAGCGAGAGACCCAGTACTTC. It codes for CSARGGLAGAKRETQYF.

This clonotype was recorded a few times. This rearrangement joins TRBV7-2 to TRBJ1-1, with D tentatively TRBD1 (6 bases). From germline, CDR1 is SGHTA and CDR2 FQGNSA. Trimming pared 6 bases from V and 7 bases from J, leaving 21 bases between. This CDR3 has 15 residues. CDR3 sequence: CASRPGGGRTGEAFF. The CDR3 DNA reads as TGTGCCAGCAGGCCTGGAGGGGGACGAACAGGTGAAGCTTTCTTT.

The rearrangement links TRBV30 to TRBJ2-7, with D possibly called TRBD1 or TRBD2 (5 bases each). The germline V and J ends were trimmed by 5 bases and 2 bases, with 16 bases remaining between them. This CDR3 has 14 amino acids. Germline CDR1 GTSNPN, CDR2 SVGIG (reference sequence). In DNA form, the CDR3 reads TGTGCCTGGTCAGGGAGAACTCCTACCTACGAGCAGTACTTC. Protein sequence: CAWSGRTPTYEQYF.

The gene calls are TRBV6-6 and TRBJ2-2, with TRBD2 matching 14 bases. The CDR3 runs to 17 residues. The V gene end was trimmed by 6 bases and the J gene end by 7 bases; junction bases not matched to a gene: 10. The germline CDR1 and CDR2 sequences are MNHNY and SVGAGI (reference sequence). CDR3 bases: TGTGCCAGCAGAACCGGGACTAGCGGGAGAGGGATCGGGGAGCTGTTTTTT. This sequence encodes CASRTGTSGRGIGELFF.

This chain uses TRBV5-1 with TRBJ2-1; maybe TRBD2 (6 bases). Germline V gene lookup returns CDR1 SGHRS and CDR2 YFSETQ. Trimming pared 0 bases from V and 6 bases from J, leaving 16 bases between. The CDR3 covers 16 residues. The CDR3 nucleotides read TGCGCCAGCAGCTTGGGAGTAGGGGAGGTATCCAATGAGCAGTTCTTC. Protein: CASSLGVGEVSNEQFF.